This is a list of T cell receptor beta chains from one sample in a study of T cell responses to AZD1222 COVID-19 vaccine. TCRdb keeps only in-frame clones here, not all; method: immunoSEQ multiplex PCR. The table has about 86,000 clones, about 72% seen once; the top ten hold under 25%. This sample comprised peripheral blood, obtained on day 0 of AZD1222 vaccination. Source of these receptors: an adult in good health. CDR3s leave out the opening cysteine and the closing phenylalanine or tryptophan. A D gene is named only where the DNA matches it firmly. The size field is filled for only some rows; it gives once, few, many or a size class.

v_call: TRBV10-3
clone_size: -
j_call: TRBJ2-3
d_call: -
cdr3_aa: AISGDSTDTQY

v_call: TRBV7-2
clone_size: -
j_call: TRBJ2-5
d_call: TRBD2
cdr3_aa: ASSRGGNRQETQY

v_call: TRBV3-1/TRBV3-2
clone_size: few
j_call: TRBJ2-7
d_call: TRBD1
cdr3_aa: ASSQTGQGLYEQY

v_call: TRBV28
clone_size: -
j_call: TRBJ1-2
d_call: TRBD1
cdr3_aa: ASSFSTGAGGYT

v_call: TRBV3-1/TRBV3-2
clone_size: -
j_call: TRBJ2-7
d_call: -
cdr3_aa: ASSQRGTEQY

v_call: TRBV2
clone_size: -
j_call: TRBJ1-4
d_call: -
cdr3_aa: ASSADSATNEKLF

v_call: TRBV7-8
clone_size: -
j_call: TRBJ2-3
d_call: -
cdr3_aa: ASASGTDTQY

v_call: TRBV11-2
clone_size: -
j_call: TRBJ2-7
d_call: -
cdr3_aa: ASSFGMYEQY

v_call: TRBV28
clone_size: -
j_call: TRBJ2-3
d_call: TRBD1
cdr3_aa: ASSPQGASLTDTQY

v_call: TRBV6-6
clone_size: few
j_call: TRBJ2-3
d_call: TRBD2
cdr3_aa: ASSYGGSRTDTQY

v_call: TRBV6-2/TRBV6-3
clone_size: few
j_call: TRBJ2-4
d_call: TRBD2
cdr3_aa: ASSSAPGLAGGPKNIQY

v_call: TRBV6-6
clone_size: -
j_call: TRBJ1-1
d_call: TRBD1
cdr3_aa: ASLGQPNTEAF

v_call: TRBV6-5
clone_size: -
j_call: TRBJ1-3
d_call: -
cdr3_aa: ASSRFSLSGNTIY

v_call: TRBV19
clone_size: -
j_call: TRBJ1-5
d_call: -
cdr3_aa: ASSIQPGQYQPQH

v_call: TRBV2
clone_size: -
j_call: TRBJ1-1
d_call: -
cdr3_aa: ASSEVGVGEAF

v_call: TRBV7-8
clone_size: -
j_call: TRBJ2-2
d_call: TRBD2
cdr3_aa: ASSTRLAGSSGELF

v_call: TRBV9
clone_size: -
j_call: TRBJ2-3
d_call: TRBD2
cdr3_aa: ASSVRSSGEEDTQY

v_call: TRBV13
clone_size: -
j_call: TRBJ2-7
d_call: TRBD2
cdr3_aa: ASSPLAGGAEQY

v_call: TRBV4-2
clone_size: -
j_call: TRBJ2-1
d_call: -
cdr3_aa: ASSLQDNEQF

v_call: TRBV7-9
clone_size: -
j_call: TRBJ1-1
d_call: -
cdr3_aa: ASSLAPTGNTEAF

v_call: TRBV28
clone_size: -
j_call: TRBJ1-1
d_call: -
cdr3_aa: ASSLWGNRGAF

v_call: TRBV3-1/TRBV3-2
clone_size: -
j_call: TRBJ2-2
d_call: TRBD1
cdr3_aa: ASSSWTGQNTGELF

v_call: TRBV6-1
clone_size: once
j_call: TRBJ2-5
d_call: -
cdr3_aa: ASSELGETQY

v_call: TRBV28
clone_size: -
j_call: TRBJ1-2
d_call: -
cdr3_aa: ASNLRSTRVRGTYGYT

v_call: TRBV5-4
clone_size: -
j_call: TRBJ2-3
d_call: -
cdr3_aa: ASSFFNPGTDTQY